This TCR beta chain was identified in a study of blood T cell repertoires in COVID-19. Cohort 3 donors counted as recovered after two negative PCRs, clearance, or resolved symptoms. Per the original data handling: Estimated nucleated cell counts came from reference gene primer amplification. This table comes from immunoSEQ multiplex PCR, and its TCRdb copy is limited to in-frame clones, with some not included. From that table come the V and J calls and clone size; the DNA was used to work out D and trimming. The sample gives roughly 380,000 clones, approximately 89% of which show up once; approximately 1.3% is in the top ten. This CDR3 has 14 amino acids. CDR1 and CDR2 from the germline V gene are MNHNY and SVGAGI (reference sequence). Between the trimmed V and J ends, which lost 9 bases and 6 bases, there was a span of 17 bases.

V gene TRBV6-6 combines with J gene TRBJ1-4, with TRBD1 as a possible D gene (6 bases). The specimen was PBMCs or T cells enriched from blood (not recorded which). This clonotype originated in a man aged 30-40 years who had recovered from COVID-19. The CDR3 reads CASSSQGLDEKLFF. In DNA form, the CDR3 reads TGTGCCAGTTCCTCGCAGGGGCTAGATGAAAAACTGTTTTTT.